The entry that follows covers one TCR beta chain sequence. The V segment lost 6 bases and the J segment 6 bases; nucleotides outside the gene matches: 2. The germline V gene encodes CDR1 LNHDA and CDR2 SQIVND (reference sequence). This CDR3 contains 13 residues. These data belong to a study of control samples from healthy donors and cancer patients. Method: immunoSEQ multiplex PCR; TCRdb's copy keeps in-frame clones and lacks some. The repertoire holds about 160,000 clones, with about 94% as singletons. The rearrangement links TRBV19 to TRBJ2-2; 9 bases fit TRBD1. The sample was blood. The origin of this receptor is a woman between 40 and 55 years old in good health. The CDR3: CASSRQGAGELFF. The CDR3 DNA reads as TGTGCCAGTAGCAGACAGGGGGCCGGGGAGCTGTTTTTT.